Presented here are 12 T cell receptor beta chains from one specimen sequenced in a study of shared clonotypes between healthy human individuals. The assay was immunoSEQ multiplex PCR, and TCRdb's table has in-frame clones only and misses some. The table shows about 600,000 clones, with 97% occurring only once. Sequences were obtained from naive CD4+ T cells sorted from blood. Noted subset: CD45RA+ positively selected. Receptors originate from a woman aged 25-40 years in good health.

This chain links TRBV28 with TRBJ2-3; 7 nucleotides agree with TRBD1. The CDR3 runs to 13 residues. Germline CDR1 and CDR2: MDHEN and SYDVKM. Unmatched junction bases numbered 8, after V lost 6 bases and J lost 8 bases. The CDR3 here is CASSRQGRGTQYF. The CDR3 DNA reads TGTGCCAGCAGCCGACAGGGACGAGGTACGCAGTATTTT.

V usage is TRBV5-4 and J usage is TRBJ2-7, with 8 bases lining up with TRBD1. Germline assignment: CDR1 SGHNT and CDR2 YYREEE (reference sequence). The CDR3 has 14 amino acids. The V segment lost 1 base and the J segment 5 bases; nucleotides outside the gene matches: 5. The CDR3 loop reads CASSLQGASHEQYF. The CDR3 DNA follows: TGTGCCAGCAGCTTGCAGGGGGCGTCCCACGAGCAGTACTTC.

This chain uses TRBV29-1 with TRBJ2-1; D remains ambiguous. CDR1 and CDR2 (germline): SQVTM, ANQGSEA. The CDR3 covers 11 residues. The ends were cut back, 4 bases at V and 7 bases at J, with 8 bases in the middle. For the CDR3, the DNA is TGCAGCGTTGTAGGAGCGAATGAGCAGTTCTTC. Protein: CSVVGANEQFF.

The V gene is TRBV2, the J gene TRBJ1-4, with D unclear. This CDR3 is 15 amino acids long. Germline CDR1 is SNHLY and CDR2 is FYNNEI. Deletions cut 8 bases from V and 4 bases from J, with 17 bases between. The CDR3 loop is CASSKAFPDNEKLFF. The CDR3 DNA is TGTGCCAGCTCTAAGGCGTTTCCTGATAATGAAAAACTGTTTTTT.

V usage is TRBV28 and J usage is TRBJ2-4; no clear D. Trimming removed 3 bases from V and 0 bases from J, with 12 bases in between. The CDR3 sequence is 16 residues long. In germline, CDR1 is MDHEN, CDR2 SYDVKM. This chain's CDR3 is CASSFLPSSAKNIQYF. DNA for the CDR3: TGTGCCAGCAGTTTTCTACCCTCGTCAGCCAAAAACATTCAGTACTTC. Full variable domain (missing parts from reference TRBV28 and TRBJ2-4): DVKVTQSSRYLVKRTGEKVFLECVQDMDHENMFWYRQDPGLGLRLIYFSYDVKMKEKGDIPEGYSVSREKKERFSLILESASTNQTSMYLCASSFLPSSAKNIQYFGAGTRLSVL.

V and J are TRBV5-1 and TRBJ1-2; D ambiguous. With 5 bases removed from V and 0 bases from J, the gap between germline ends came to 8 bases. Germline values: CDR1 SGHRS, CDR2 YFSETQ. The CDR3 is 13 residues long. The CDR3 is CASRNGPNYGYTF. In DNA form, the CDR3 reads TGCGCCAGCAGGAACGGTCCTAACTATGGCTACACCTTC. Full variable domain (missing parts from reference TRBV5-1 and TRBJ1-2): KAGVTQTPRYLIKTRGQQVTLSCSPISGHRSVSWYQQTPGQGLQFLFEYFSETQRNKGNFPGRFSGRQFSNSRSEMNVSTLELGDSALYLCASRNGPNYGYTFGSGTRLTVV.

The chain carries TRBV15 and TRBJ1-2, with D uncertain. This CDR3 has 13 residues. Between the trimmed V and J ends, which lost 4 bases and 8 bases, there was a span of 14 bases. CDR1 is LNHNV and CDR2 is YYDKDF in the germline V gene (reference sequence). CDR3 protein: CATSKGPSTGYTF. CDR3 nucleotides: TGTGCCACCAGCAAAGGACCGTCCACGGGCTACACCTTC.

The V call is TRBV27, the J call TRBJ2-7; D perhaps matches TRBD1 (6 bases). The germline V gene has CDR1 MNHEY and CDR2 SMNVEV (reference sequence). V lost 6 bases and J lost 0, with 21 bases in between. The CDR3 loop spans 17 amino acids. CDR3 bases: TGTGCCAGCAGACGCACCACCGGGACACTGAGCTCCTACGAGCAGTACTTC. Its translation: CASRRTTGTLSSYEQYF.

The V gene is TRBV6-4, the J gene TRBJ2-3; 7 nucleotides match TRBD1. Germline trimming cut 3 bases from V and 9 bases from J; bases unmatched to any gene: 0. CDR3 size: 11 residues. The germline CDR1 and CDR2 sequences are MRHNA and SNTAGT. This CDR3 is CASSEGQTQYF. For the CDR3, the DNA is TGTGCCAGCAGTGAGGGACAGACGCAGTATTTT.

This clone was recorded only once. The chain's CDR3 is CASSFRSGGTDTQYF. In DNA, the CDR3 is TGCGCCAGCAGCTTCCGCTCTGGCGGTACAGATACGCAGTATTTT. The gene calls are TRBV5-1 and TRBJ2-3; D call uncertain. Trimming stripped 2 bases from V and 3 bases from J, with 13 bases between. The CDR3 is made up of 15 amino acids. Germline V gene data show CDR1 as SGHRS and CDR2 as YFSETQ.

CDR3 sequence: CASSRSQGRGLAGYNEQFF. In DNA, the CDR3 is TGTGCCAGCAGCCGAAGCCAGGGAAGGGGACTAGCGGGGTACAATGAGCAGTTCTTC. The rearrangement joins TRBV28 to TRBJ2-1; 13 nucleotides match TRBD2. This CDR3 is 19 amino acids long. CDR1 is MDHEN, CDR2 SYDVKM, per germline. V was clipped by 6 bases and J by 4 bases; unmatched bases: 15.

This chain connects TRBV5-4 to TRBJ2-5; D unresolved. The CDR3 covers 12 residues. V lost 0 bases to trimming and J lost 5 bases, with 5 bases between them. The V gene's germline CDR1 is SGHNT and CDR2 YYREEE (reference sequence). CDR3 residues: CASSLAFETQYF. In DNA, the CDR3 is TGTGCCAGCAGCTTGGCTTTTGAGACCCAGTACTTC.